Described below is a single TCR beta chain sequence and its context. Disease duration was under 3 months in the ophthalmopathy patients, who also had a Clinical Activity Score of at least 3 and a NOSPECS grade of at least 4. The data originate from a study of T cells in Graves' hyperthyroidism and ophthalmopathy. Study context: Peripheral blood was acquired at first diagnosis, ahead of any therapy whatsoever.

Amplified TCR beta CDR3 regions came from RNA transcripts. TCR CDR3 underwent first-round RT-PCR with the HTBI primer set. TCRdb re-called the multiplex PCR reads with MiXCR, one entry per CDR3 protein. The sample includes approximately 600,000 distinct CDR3 sequences, 13% to 15% of them seen just once. Sequencing input: blood. The source is a woman between 18 and 29 years old with Graves' ophthalmopathy.

The CDR3: CASSTIGFSGANVLTF. The CDR3 DNA sequence: TGTGCCAGCAGCACGATAGGTTTTTCTGGGGCCAACGTCCTGACTTTC. The genes are TRBV7-9 and TRBJ2-6; D not resolved. The CDR3 has 16 residues. In germline, CDR1 is SEHNR, CDR2 FQNEAQ (reference sequence). V was trimmed by 5 bases and J by 1 base, leaving 12 bases between them.